Sequencing of this T cell receptor (beta chain) was carried out in a study of patients and donors after allogeneic stem cell transplantation. This clonotype came up a few times. CDR3 length: 16 residues. V trimming: 0 bases; J trimming: 10 bases; junction bases outside the gene matches: 7. Per the germline V gene, CDR1 is SGHDT and CDR2 is YYEEEE. MiXCR was run by TCRdb on the RT-PCR reads, yielding one entry per CDR3 protein. The sample shows about a million distinct CDR3 sequences, roughly 18% of them seen only once. Sample: blood, either unsorted or a sorted T cell fraction (not recorded which). The rearrangement links TRBV5-6 to TRBJ2-2, with 12 nucleotides matching TRBD2. The clonotype was recovered from a human donor who was either an allogeneic HSCT recipient or a stem cell or donor lymphocyte infusion donor (not recorded which). It is not recorded whose cells these are; they may come from a transplant donor. As DNA, the CDR3 is TGTGCCAGCAGCTTGGGGACTAGCGGGATCGGAGAGGAGCTGTTTTTT. Encoded protein: CASSLGTSGIGEELFF.